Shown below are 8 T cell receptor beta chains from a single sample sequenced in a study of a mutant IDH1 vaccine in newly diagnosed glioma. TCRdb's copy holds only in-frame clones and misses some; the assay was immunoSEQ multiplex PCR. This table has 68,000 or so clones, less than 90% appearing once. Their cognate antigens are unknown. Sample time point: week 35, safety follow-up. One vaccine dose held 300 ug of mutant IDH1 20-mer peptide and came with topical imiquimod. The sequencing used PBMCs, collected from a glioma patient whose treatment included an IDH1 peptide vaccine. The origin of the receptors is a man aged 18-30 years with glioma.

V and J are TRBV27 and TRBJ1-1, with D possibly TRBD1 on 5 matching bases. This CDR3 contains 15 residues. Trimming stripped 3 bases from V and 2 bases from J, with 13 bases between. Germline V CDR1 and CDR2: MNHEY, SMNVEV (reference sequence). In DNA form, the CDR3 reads TGTGCCAGCAGTTTGGGGTGGGGCGGTAACACTGAAGCTTTCTTT. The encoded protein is CASSLGWGGNTEAFF.

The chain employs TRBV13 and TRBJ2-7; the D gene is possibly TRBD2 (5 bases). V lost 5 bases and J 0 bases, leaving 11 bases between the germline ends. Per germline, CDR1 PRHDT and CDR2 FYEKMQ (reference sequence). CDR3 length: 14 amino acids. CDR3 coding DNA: TGTGCCAGCAGCCGTAGGACTCTCTCCTACGAGCAGTACTTC. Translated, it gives CASSRRTLSYEQYF.

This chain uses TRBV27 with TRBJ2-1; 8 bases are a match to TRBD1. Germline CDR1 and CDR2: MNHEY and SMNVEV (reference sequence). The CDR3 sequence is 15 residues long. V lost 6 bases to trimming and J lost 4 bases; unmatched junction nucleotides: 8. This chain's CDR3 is CASSPRTGMYNEQFF. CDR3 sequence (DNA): TGTGCCAGCAGCCCACGGACAGGGATGTACAATGAGCAGTTCTTC.

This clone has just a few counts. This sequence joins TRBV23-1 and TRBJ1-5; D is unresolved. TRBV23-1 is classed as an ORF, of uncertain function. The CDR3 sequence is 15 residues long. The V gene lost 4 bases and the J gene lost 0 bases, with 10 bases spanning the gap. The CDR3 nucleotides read TGCGCCAGCAGTCCACTGGCGGGTAGCAATCAGCCCCAGCATTTT. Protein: CASSPLAGSNQPQHF.

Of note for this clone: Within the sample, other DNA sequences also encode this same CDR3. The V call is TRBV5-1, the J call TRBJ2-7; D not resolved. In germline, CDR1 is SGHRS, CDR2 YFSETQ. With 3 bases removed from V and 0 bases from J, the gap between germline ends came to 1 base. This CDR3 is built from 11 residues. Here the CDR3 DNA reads TGCGCCAGCAGCTCCTCCTACGAGCAGTACTTC. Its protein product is CASSSSYEQYF. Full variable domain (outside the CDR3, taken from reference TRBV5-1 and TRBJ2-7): KAGVTQTPRYLIKTRGQQVTLSCSPISGHRSVSWYQQTPGQGLQFLFEYFSETQRNKGNFPGRFSGRQFSNSRSEMNVSTLELGDSALYLCASSSSYEQYFGPGTRLTVT.

The CDR3 region has the DNA TGTGCCAGCAGCTTGAGGGGCACCTATGGCTACACCTTC. Its protein product is CASSLRGTYGYTF. The chain has TRBV5-6 and TRBJ1-2; D perhaps matches TRBD1 (5 bases). The CDR3 is made up of 13 amino acids. The V and J ends lost 1 base and 4 bases respectively, with 8 bases between them. CDR1 and CDR2 (germline): SGHDT, YYEEEE.

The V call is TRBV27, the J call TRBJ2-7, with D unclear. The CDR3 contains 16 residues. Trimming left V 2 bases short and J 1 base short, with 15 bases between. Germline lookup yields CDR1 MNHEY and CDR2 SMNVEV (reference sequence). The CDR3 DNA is TGTGCCAGCAGTTTACGGGCCTCGAAAGGGTCCTACGAGCAGTACTTC. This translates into CASSLRASKGSYEQYF.

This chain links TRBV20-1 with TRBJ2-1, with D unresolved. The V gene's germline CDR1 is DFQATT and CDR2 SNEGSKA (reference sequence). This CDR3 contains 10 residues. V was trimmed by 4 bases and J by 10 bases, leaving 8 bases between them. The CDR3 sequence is CSAIWREQFF. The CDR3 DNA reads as TGCAGTGCTATTTGGCGGGAGCAGTTCTTC.